This T cell receptor (beta chain) was profiled in a study of T-cell memory formation after mild COVID-19. Across the study: TCR clustering was largely donor specific.

TCRdb analysed the 5' RACE reads with MiXCR anew, one entry per CDR3 protein. Among approximately 390,000 distinct CDR3 sequences listed, around a sixth were seen once. The TCR was taken from a man aged 18-30 years who had mild COVID-19 (a few samples of this study predate the infection). Cell type and time point are not known. Input material: PBMCs or a T cell subset sorted from them (not recorded which).

The CDR3 is CASGLEPHSPQHF. The DNA for the CDR3 is TGTGCTAGTGGTTTGGAACCTCATTCGCCCCAGCATTTT. The rearrangement uses TRBV12-5 and TRBJ1-5; D remains ambiguous. V dropped 1 base and J dropped 9 bases, with 10 bases sitting between them. Germline V gene data show CDR1 as LGHNT and CDR2 as FRNRAP. The CDR3 sequence is 13 residues long.